The 32 T cell receptor beta chains presented below share a single source sample, sequenced in a study of T cell responses to AZD1222 COVID-19 vaccine (dated by TCRdb to the early 2020s). To prepare the library, the immunoSEQ multiplex PCR assay was applied. Sourced from immuneACCESS, this table was stored by TCRdb with only in-frame sequences that have V and J called. A share of the clones is absent; for the studies checked, an unresolved V gene accounts for under half, and the remainder has no known explanation. The sample table records tens of thousands of clones; 85% of these occur just once. 4.5% to 5% of the sample is held by the ten biggest clonotypes. This sample's time point label indicates: about 28 days (+/-7) after the second vaccine dose. The starting material was peripheral blood, obtained 28 days after the second AZD1222 dose. Source of these receptors: an adult who received the AZD1222 COVID-19 vaccine.

The rearrangement uses TRBV28 and TRBJ2-5; the match to TRBD2 covers 15 bases. The CDR3 loop spans 18 amino acids. V lost 5 bases and J lost 1; bases outside the gene matches: 8. Germline V gives CDR1 MDHEN, CDR2 SYDVKM. The CDR3 bases are TGTGCCAGCAGTGAGATGGGACTAGCGGGGGGCTTCCAAGAGACCCAGTACTTC. It specifies CASSEMGLAGGFQETQYF.

The DNA of the CDR3 is TGCGCCAGCAGCGGCGCTGGGACAGGGCCTTTCTCCACCTTC. Amino acid sequence: CASSGAGTGPFSTF. The chain employs TRBV5-1 and TRBJ1-2; 9 bases align to TRBD1. J lost 13 bases, V lost 4 bases, and 14 bases had no gene match. Germline CDR1 SGHRS, CDR2 YFSETQ. This CDR3 has 14 residues.

This chain connects TRBV4-1 to TRBJ1-3; D is undetermined. V was clipped by 2 bases and J by 0 bases, with 11 bases between them. Germline-derived CDR1 and CDR2 are MGHRA and YSYEKL. This CDR3 has 16 amino acids. The CDR3 is CASSQTPGFSGNTIYF. CDR3 DNA: TGCGCCAGCAGCCAAACACCAGGATTCTCTGGAAACACCATATATTTT.

This clone was counted once. This chain uses TRBV21-1 with TRBJ2-1. TRBV21-1 is an annotated pseudogene. The CDR3 totals 14 residues. The CDR3 DNA sequence: TGTGCCACCAGGGGCGGAACAAATTACAATGAGCAGTTCTTC. Its translation is CATRGGTNYNEQFF.

This rearrangement joins TRBV19 to TRBJ2-3, with a possible D match to TRBD1 (5 bases). Trimming removed 2 bases at V and 0 bases at J, with 6 bases between. Germline assignment: CDR1 LNHDA and CDR2 SQIVND (reference sequence). CDR3 length: 14 residues. DNA of the CDR3: TGTGCCAGTAGTATACAGGGTAGCACAGATACGCAGTATTTT. It is translated as CASSIQGSTDTQYF.

This chain joins TRBV5-4 and TRBJ2-1; D gene unclear. Germline V lookup: CDR1 SGHNT, CDR2 YYREEE (reference sequence). The length of the CDR3 is 12 residues. V lost 4 bases and J 8 bases, leaving 10 bases between the germline ends. The CDR3 region is CASSPRGDEQFF. In DNA form, the CDR3 reads TGTGCCAGCAGCCCCCGCGGAGATGAGCAGTTCTTC.

The chain joins TRBV27 to TRBJ1-2, with 8 bases identical to TRBD1. V was pared by 5 bases and J by 2 bases, with 7 bases of the junction left unmatched. This CDR3 comprises 15 residues. Germline V gene data show CDR1 as MNHEY and CDR2 as SMNVEV (reference sequence). CDR3 region: CASSPGQARNYGYTF. The CDR3 coding sequence is TGTGCCAGCAGTCCGGGACAGGCGCGAAACTATGGCTACACCTTC.

This chain connects TRBV28 to TRBJ2-7; 8 bases align to TRBD1. The CDR3 consists of 16 residues. V shed 8 bases and J 3 bases; nucleotides not matched to a gene: 15. Germline assignment: CDR1 MDHEN and CDR2 SYDVKM. The CDR3 region has the DNA TGTGCCAGCCTCGGACAGGGAGGACATCAGCACTACGAGCAGTACTTC. Translating it yields CASLGQGGHQHYEQYF.

This chain connects TRBV28 to TRBJ2-3, with D hard to call. Trimming stripped 4 bases from V and 1 base from J, with 15 bases between. The CDR3 consists of 16 residues. Per germline, CDR1 MDHEN and CDR2 SYDVKM. The DNA of the CDR3 is TGTGCCAGCAGTTCCCCTAAGGGAAGCGGCACAGATACGCAGTATTTT. This translates into CASSSPKGSGTDTQYF.

This chain links TRBV2 with TRBJ1-1; possibly TRBD1 for D (5 bases). Deletions cut 1 base from V and 4 bases from J, with 7 bases between. CDR3 size: 13 residues. CDR1 SNHLY and CDR2 FYNNEI come from the germline V gene. CDR3 amino acids: CASSEDRSTEAFF. The CDR3 DNA reads TGTGCCAGCAGTGAAGACAGGTCCACTGAAGCTTTCTTT.

The rearrangement joins TRBV16 to TRBJ2-7, with 8 bases identical to TRBD1. The CDR3 length is 13 residues. The germline gives CDR1 KGHSY, CDR2 FQNENV. V shed 4 bases and J 9 bases; nucleotides not matched to a gene: 8. This CDR3 reads CASSPDRVGVQYF. The CDR3 DNA reads as TGTGCCAGCAGCCCGGACAGGGTAGGGGTGCAGTACTTC.

The chain links TRBV6-6 to TRBJ2-5; 10 bases agree with TRBD2. The J segment lost 4 bases and the V segment lost 5 bases, leaving 16 bases of the junction unmatched. Germline V gene data show CDR1 as MNHNY and CDR2 as SVGAGI (reference sequence). This CDR3 region has 18 residues. CDR3 in amino acids: CASSPRTSGAGSRETQYF. Written as DNA, the CDR3 is TGTGCCAGCAGTCCCCGTACTAGCGGGGCAGGGTCGAGAGAGACCCAGTACTTC.

The J gene is TRBJ2-7, the V gene TRBV5-1, with D tentatively TRBD1 (6 bases). Trimming took 4 bases from V and 3 from J, leaving 14 bases between them. The CDR3 contains 14 residues. CDR1 is SGHRS, CDR2 YFSETQ, per germline. Here the CDR3 reads CASSSRGHDYEQYF. The CDR3 DNA sequence: TGCGCCAGCAGCAGCCGGGGACACGACTACGAGCAGTACTTC.

The CDR3 DNA is TGTGCCAGCAGCCCCCGAAGTAGCGGGGGAGAGACCCAGTACTTC. It translates to CASSPRSSGGETQYF. This sequence joins TRBV9 and TRBJ2-5; TRBD2 agrees at 9 bases. Germline V gene data show CDR1 as SGDLS and CDR2 as YYNGEE. With 4 bases clipped from V and 4 bases from J, the junction kept 8 bases outside the gene matches. The CDR3 has 15 residues.

V is TRBV5-1 and J is TRBJ1-3; a weak D match, TRBD1 (5 bases). Germline V gene sequence: CDR1 SGHRS, CDR2 YFSETQ. V lost 0 bases and J lost 0, with 10 bases in between. This CDR3 region has 16 residues. The CDR3 DNA reads TGCGCCAGCAGCTTGGCGTTCAGGGACTCTGGAAACACCATATATTTT. It is translated as CASSLAFRDSGNTIYF.

The genes are TRBV9 and TRBJ2-3, with 7 bases aligning to TRBD2. In germline, CDR1 is SGDLS, CDR2 YYNGEE. The CDR3 runs to 14 residues. V shed 5 bases and J 2 bases; nucleotides not matched to a gene: 5. The CDR3 spells CASSKSGVTDTQYF. DNA for the CDR3: TGTGCCAGCAGTAAGAGCGGGGTCACAGATACGCAGTATTTT.

The chain is built from TRBV30 and TRBJ1-2, with D possibly being TRBD1 (5 bases). From germline, CDR1 is GTSNPN and CDR2 SVGIG (reference sequence). The CDR3 consists of 14 residues. V gave up 3 bases and J gave up 6 bases, with 17 bases separating them. The CDR3 region has the DNA TGTGCCTGGAGGGGGCCCAGTTGGGGAAATGGCTACACCTTC. It codes for CAWRGPSWGNGYTF.

V gene TRBV29-1 combines with J gene TRBJ2-3; D remains unclear. V lost 3 bases to trimming and J lost 2 bases, with 9 bases between them. CDR1 is SQVTM, CDR2 ANQGSEA, per germline. The CDR3 runs to 13 residues. This chain's CDR3 is CSVEQNPTDTQYF. The CDR3 DNA reads as TGCAGCGTTGAGCAGAATCCCACAGATACGCAGTATTTT.

The chain combines TRBV27 with TRBJ2-1; 7 nucleotides match TRBD2. This CDR3 comprises 15 residues. J lost 0 bases, V lost 5 bases, and 4 bases had no gene match. Germline CDR1 and CDR2: MNHEY and SMNVEV (reference sequence). This chain's CDR3 is CASSPTGGSYNEQFF. The CDR3 DNA sequence: TGTGCCAGCAGTCCGACGGGGGGCTCCTACAATGAGCAGTTCTTC.

This clone was picked up a small number of times. CDR3 DNA sequence: TGTGCCACGACCCAACGTGTATCCGCACGGGGGTCGCGGGTTCCAGATACGCAGTATTTT. This translates into CATTQRVSARGSRVPDTQYF. The chain joins TRBV24-1 to TRBJ2-3; D is possibly TRBD2 (6 bases). V dropped 10 bases and J dropped 4 bases, with 35 bases sitting between them. Germline CDR1 and CDR2: KGHDR and SFDVKD. This CDR3 is built from 20 residues.

This chain connects TRBV29-1 to TRBJ1-5, with TRBD1 as a possible D gene (6 bases). Trimming took 4 bases from V and 7 from J, leaving 11 bases between them. CDR1 and CDR2 (germline): SQVTM, ANQGSEA. The CDR3 has 12 residues. The CDR3 loop is CSVGQGLQPQHF. The CDR3 DNA reads TGCAGCGTTGGCCAGGGGCTCCAGCCCCAGCATTTT.

The CDR3 DNA follows: TGTGCCAGCAGCCCCTACGGGGTGGGGCGGCGGCAAAACACTGAAGCTTTCTTT. Its translation: CASSPYGVGRRQNTEAFF. V and J are TRBV7-9 and TRBJ1-1, with D tentatively TRBD1 (5 bases). The V and J ends lost 5 bases and 2 bases respectively, with 24 bases between them. Germline assignment: CDR1 SEHNR and CDR2 FQNEAQ (reference sequence). The CDR3 is 18 residues long. Based on the CDR3 plus reference TRBV7-9 and TRBJ1-1, the full variable domain is DTGVSQNPRHKITKRGQNVTFRCDPISEHNRLYWYRQTLGQGPEFLTYFQNEAQLEKSRLLSDRFSAERPKGSFSTLEIQRTEQGDSAMYLCASSPYGVGRRQNTEAFFGQGTRLTVV.

The count of this clone is one. Other DNA sequences from this sample encode an identical CDR3 as well. The rearrangement joins TRBV6-5 to TRBJ2-5; D call uncertain. The CDR3 loop spans 11 amino acids. The V end was cut by 5 bases, the J end by 5 bases, with 6 bases between. Germline V gene lookup returns CDR1 MNHEY and CDR2 SVGAGI. The CDR3 nucleotides are TGTGCCAGCAGTCCACTTGAGACCCAGTACTTC. Translating it yields CASSPLETQYF.

The CDR3 bases are TGTGCCAGCAGCCCGGGGGGCCGGACCGGGGAGCTGTTTTTT. It encodes CASSPGGRTGELFF. The J gene is TRBJ2-2, the V gene TRBV11-3; TRBD2 might be the D (7 bases). Germline assignment: CDR1 SGHNT and CDR2 YENEEA. The CDR3 totals 14 residues. V dropped 5 bases and J dropped 5 bases, with 12 bases sitting between them. Drawing the rest from reference TRBV11-3 and TRBJ2-2, the complete variable domain is EAGVVQSPRYKIIEKKQPVAFWCNPISGHNTLYWYLQNLGQGPELLIRYENEEAVDDSQLPKDRFSAERLKGVDSTLKIQPAELGDSAVYLCASSPGGRTGELFFGEGSRLTVL.

This chain links TRBV5-6 with TRBJ2-7, with D perhaps assigned TRBD1 or TRBD2 (5 bases each). The CDR3 loop spans 14 amino acids. Trimming took off 3 bases at V and 5 bases at J, with 15 bases between the two ends. Germline CDR1 SGHDT, CDR2 YYEEEE. This chain's CDR3 is CASSWGTAGNEQYF. DNA of the CDR3: TGTGCCAGCAGCTGGGGGACCGCCGGGAACGAGCAGTACTTC.

The chain carries TRBV9 and TRBJ2-1, with 7 nucleotides matching TRBD1. CDR1 and CDR2 from the germline V gene are SGDLS and YYNGEE. The junction had 7 bases not matched to a gene; V was cut back by 4 bases and J by 3 bases. This CDR3 region has 15 residues. CDR3 sequence (DNA): TGTGCCAGCAGCTCCACCGGGGACAGCTACAATGAGCAGTTCTTC. It encodes CASSSTGDSYNEQFF.

A single count supports this clone. This rearrangement joins TRBV27 to TRBJ2-3; 9 nucleotides agree with TRBD2. The CDR3 is 15 residues long. Germline values: CDR1 MNHEY, CDR2 SMNVEV (reference sequence). The trim removed 0 bases at V and 8 bases at J, leaving 6 bases unmatched. CDR3 DNA sequence: TGTGCCAGCAGTTTATCGGCTAGCGGGGCGGGTACGCAGTATTTT. Residues: CASSLSASGAGTQYF.

The chain recombines TRBV7-6 with TRBJ1-2, with TRBD1 matching over 9 bases. V shed 5 bases, J shed 5 bases, and the junction held 9 bases outside the gene matches. Germline CDR1 reads SGHVS; CDR2 reads FNYEAQ. The CDR3 runs 15 residues. CDR3 loop: CASSRNPGQGYGYTF. CDR3 DNA: TGTGCCAGCAGCAGAAATCCGGGACAGGGTTATGGCTACACCTTC.

The chain is built from TRBV28 and TRBJ2-2; D possibly matches TRBD1 or TRBD2 (5 bases each). The germline V gene encodes CDR1 MDHEN and CDR2 SYDVKM. V was pared by 4 bases and J by 5 bases, with 5 bases between. CDR3 length: 12 amino acids. CDR3 sequence: CASSWGTGELFF. CDR3 nucleotide sequence: TGTGCCAGCAGTTGGGGGACCGGGGAGCTGTTTTTT.

The rearrangement links TRBV27 to TRBJ2-7, with 8 bases that match TRBD2. The ends lost 2 bases at V and 3 bases at J; junction bases unmatched: 6. The germline gives CDR1 MNHEY, CDR2 SMNVEV (reference sequence). The CDR3 covers 15 residues. This chain's CDR3 is CASSLTLAGYYEQYF. The CDR3 nucleotides are TGTGCCAGCAGTTTAACCCTAGCGGGCTACTACGAGCAGTACTTC.

The rearrangement uses TRBV15 and TRBJ1-2; D gene ambiguous. Looked up from germline, CDR1 is LNHNV and CDR2 is YYDKDF (reference sequence). This CDR3 region has 15 residues. The V and J ends lost 0 bases and 1 base respectively, with 9 bases between them. The CDR3 here is CATSREFGDNYGYTF. The CDR3 nucleotides read TGTGCCACCAGCAGAGAATTCGGGGATAACTATGGCTACACCTTC.

The chain combines TRBV11-2 with TRBJ2-7; 7 bases map to TRBD2. From germline, CDR1 is SGHAT and CDR2 FQNNGV. The junction had 9 bases not matched to a gene; V was cut back by 5 bases and J by 5 bases. The CDR3 length is 14 residues. The CDR3 sequence is CASSVGGVRNEQYF. As DNA, the CDR3 is TGTGCCAGCAGCGTGGGGGGGGTTCGGAACGAGCAGTACTTC.